The following is a T cell receptor beta chain sequence with its context. The data were taken from a study of T cells after yellow fever vaccination. Trimming at V came to 6 bases and at J to 6 bases, leaving 5 bases not matched to a gene. Germline CDR1 is MNHEY and CDR2 is SVGEGT. This CDR3 spans 14 amino acids. A 5'RACE template-switching step, the method used to make TCR cDNA, added a universal primer site and UMIs. TCRdb fed the 5' RACE reads into MiXCR, producing one record per CDR3 protein. The table includes just over 250,000 distinct CDR3 sequences, roughly 4.8% detected once. The chain recombines TRBV6-2 or TRBV6-3 with TRBJ2-2, with 9 bases matching TRBD1. The TCR comes from a man between 18 and 35 years old who received the YFV17D yellow fever vaccine. The specimen was CD4+ T cells sorted from PBMCs, collected on the day of the yellow fever booster vaccination. The CDR3 is CASRTQGAAGELFF. The CDR3 nucleotides are TGTGCCAGCAGGACACAGGGGGCCGCCGGGGAGCTGTTTTTT.